The 12 T cell receptor beta chains given below trace back to one sample, sequenced in a study of response to subunit inactivated influenza vaccine. TCRdb ran MiXCR on the RT-PCR reads and lists one entry per CDR3 protein. The data hold 560,000 or so distinct CDR3 sequences, with 6.5% to 8% observed a single time. The sequenced sample was PBMCs from blood, obtained around 25 months after vaccination. These receptors originate from a man between 50 and 75 years old who received an inactivated influenza vaccine.

V and J are TRBV29-1 and TRBJ2-3; TRBD1 agrees at 7 bases. Trimming cost V 6 bases and J 2 bases; bases outside gene matches: 8. Germline V gene sequence: CDR1 SQVTM, CDR2 ANQGSEA. The length of the CDR3 is 14 residues. The CDR3 protein is CSVGRQGNTDTQYF. The CDR3 nucleotides read TGCAGCGTCGGCAGACAGGGCAACACAGATACGCAGTATTTT.

This clonotype was picked up many times. This sequence joins TRBV12-3 or TRBV12-4 and TRBJ2-1; D gene uncertain. CDR3 length: 12 residues. V gave up 5 bases and J gave up 2 bases, with 4 bases separating them. The CDR3 DNA reads TGTGCCAGCAGTGGGACCTACAATGAGCAGTTCTTC. This gives the protein CASSGTYNEQFF.

This clonotype showed up just a few times. The chain joins TRBV20-1 to TRBJ1-2; 9 nucleotides line up with TRBD1. Germline CDR1 DFQATT, CDR2 SNEGSKA (reference sequence). The CDR3 is 17 residues long. V shed 5 bases and J 1 base; nucleotides not matched to a gene: 14. The CDR3 nucleotides read TGCAGTGCTCTACAGGGGGCGAGCCTCCGCCTTAACTATGGCTACACCTTC. Protein sequence: CSALQGASLRLNYGYTF.

The sample holds a few counts of this clonotype. The chain carries TRBV4-3 and TRBJ2-1, with TRBD2 matching over 7 bases. This CDR3 is built from 18 residues. CDR1 is LGHNA and CDR2 is YSLEER in the germline V gene. V lost 0 bases, J lost 4 bases, and 12 bases stayed unmatched. CDR3 loop: CASSQDSLAVARYNEQFF. DNA for the CDR3: TGCGCCAGCAGCCAAGATTCCCTAGCGGTAGCCAGATACAATGAGCAGTTCTTC.

With regard to this clonotype: One end of the junction does not line up with germline, which may come from a read error. The V call is TRBV6-2 or TRBV6-3, the J call TRBJ2-7, with unresolved D. The CDR3 sequence is 11 residues long. Germline V gives CDR1 MNHEY, CDR2 SVGEGT. The DNA of the CDR3 is TGTGCCAGCAGGGATGAGTACGAGCAGAACTTC. Protein product: CASRDEYEQNF.

This clonotype occurred a few times. The chain combines TRBV10-3 with TRBJ2-1, with TRBD1 matching 9 bases. The V segment lost 3 bases and the J segment 9 bases; nucleotides outside the gene matches: 9. Germline CDR1 reads ENHRY; CDR2 reads SYGVKD. This CDR3 region has 15 residues. This chain's CDR3 is CAISDRTGDQSEQFF. The CDR3 nucleotides are TGTGCCATCAGTGATAGGACAGGGGATCAAAGTGAGCAGTTCTTC.

The chain uses TRBV6-4 and TRBJ2-1; D is possibly TRBD1 or TRBD2 (5 bases each). The V gene lost 2 bases and the J gene lost 4 bases, with 6 bases spanning the gap. This CDR3 region has 13 residues. Germline CDR1 reads MRHNA; CDR2 reads SNTAGT. This CDR3 is CASSDGGYNEQFF. The CDR3 nucleotides are TGTGCCAGCAGTGACGGGGGTTACAATGAGCAGTTCTTC.

V is TRBV20-1 and J is TRBJ1-2, with 8 positions matching TRBD1. Germline V gene data show CDR1 as DFQATT and CDR2 as SNEGSKA (reference sequence). This CDR3 has 12 residues. Trimming removed 6 bases from V and 4 bases from J; junction bases left unmatched: 4. As DNA, the CDR3 is TGCAGTGCACTGGACAGGGTCTATGGCTACACCTTC. Amino acid sequence: CSALDRVYGYTF.

The chain joins TRBV7-8 to TRBJ2-1, with TRBD2 matching over 7 bases. The CDR3 is 14 amino acids. J gave up 4 bases and V 7 bases, and 7 bases lay outside the gene matches. CDR1 SGHVS and CDR2 FQNEAQ come from the germline V gene. CDR3 residues: CASKPSGLYNEQFF. The CDR3 nucleotides are TGTGCCAGCAAGCCTAGCGGCCTTTACAATGAGCAGTTCTTC.

Ten or more counts support this clonotype. The chain employs TRBV7-3 and TRBJ2-2; 8 bases line up with TRBD1. Germline loops: CDR1 SGHTA, CDR2 FQGTGA. This CDR3 has 16 amino acids. V gave up 5 bases and J gave up 0 bases; unmatched junction bases: 5. The CDR3 loop reads CASSPQGAPNTGELFF. DNA of the CDR3: TGTGCCAGCAGCCCTCAGGGGGCGCCGAACACCGGGGAGCTGTTTTTT.

J is TRBJ2-7 and V is TRBV12-3 or TRBV12-4, with 8 positions matching TRBD2. J lost 5 bases, V lost 7 bases, and 16 bases had no gene match. The CDR3 runs to 16 residues. The CDR3 loop reads CASNLGSGNRGHEQYF. The DNA for the CDR3 is TGTGCCAGCAACCTGGGTAGCGGGAATCGGGGCCACGAGCAGTACTTC.

This sequence joins TRBV20-1 and TRBJ2-2; 13 nucleotides match TRBD2. Looked up from germline, CDR1 is DFQATT and CDR2 is SNEGSKA (reference sequence). CDR3 length: 17 amino acids. V shed 2 bases, J shed 5 bases, and the junction held 8 bases outside the gene matches. CDR3 protein: CSARSTSGGAVTGELFF. For the CDR3, the DNA is TGCAGTGCTAGAAGTACTAGCGGGGGGGCCGTGACCGGGGAGCTGTTTTTT.